These 8 T cell receptor beta chains were all obtained from the same sample, sequenced in a study of T cell clonality in common variable immunodeficiency. Assay used: immunoSEQ multiplex PCR; TCRdb lists only in-frame clones, some missing. The sample contains about 42,000 clones, none of them singletons. The sample comprised peripheral blood mononuclear cells. These receptors were obtained from a person aged 18 to 69 in good health.

This clone came up many times. The read terminates 3 residues before the CDR3 end, so the remaining end is supplied by the germline J gene. The chain recombines TRBV5-1 with TRBJ2-2; 7 nucleotides line up with TRBD1. CDR1 and CDR2 (germline): SGHRS, YFSETQ. V lost 2 bases to trimming and J lost 7 bases; unmatched junction nucleotides: 17. This CDR3 is built from 18 residues. The CDR3 protein is CASSFPRQGGSFHGELFF. The sequenced CDR3 bases are TGCGCCAGCAGCTTCCCCAGACAGGGTGGTTCTTTCCACGGGGAG.

This clone was seen many times. The read terminates 3 residues ahead of where the CDR3 ends, so the germline J gene completes it. The genes are TRBV7-2 and TRBJ1-6, with 10 bases lining up with TRBD1. With V trimmed by 5 bases and J by 7 bases, 5 bases remained unmatched. The length of the CDR3 is 15 residues. The germline V gene encodes CDR1 SGHTA and CDR2 FQGNSA. The sequenced part of the CDR3 DNA is TGTGCCAGCAGCACGGGACAGGGGCGGAATTCACCC. Residues: CASSTGQGRNSP. The entire CDR3 protein reads CASSTGQGRNSPLHF.

In this sample, this clone turned up many times. The observed sequence ends 3 residues before the CDR3 terminus, with the missing tail filled in from the germline J gene. The rearrangement links TRBV6-2 or TRBV6-3 to TRBJ1-1, with 8 bases aligning to TRBD1. J was trimmed by 3 bases and V by 4 bases; bases with no gene match: 4. This CDR3 is 14 amino acids long. The germline V gene has CDR1 MNHEY and CDR2 SVGEGT. CDR3 DNA, as far as it was read: TGTGCCAGCAGTTCACAGGGGGGAGACACTGAA. Translating it yields CASSSQGGDTE. Given in full, the CDR3 is CASSSQGGDTEAFF.

This clone was counted many times. The read terminates 3 residues before the CDR3 end, so the remaining end is supplied by the germline J gene. V is TRBV30 and J is TRBJ1-1; TRBD1 aligns across 7 bases. CDR3 length: 13 residues. Germline V gives CDR1 GTSNPN, CDR2 SVGIG (reference sequence). V lost 3 bases and J lost 4; bases outside the gene matches: 5. The CDR3 loop is CAWREGGGTEAFF. The sequenced CDR3 bases are TGTGCCTGGAGAGAAGGGGGCGGCACTGAA.

Many counts were recorded for this clone. The sequenced fragment ends 3 residues before the CDR3 boundary, so the rest is inferred from the germline J gene. The chain employs TRBV19 and TRBJ2-5, with TRBD1 as a possible D gene (5 bases). The CDR3 has 13 residues. V gave up 1 base and J gave up 5 bases, with 8 bases separating them. Germline assignment: CDR1 LNHDA and CDR2 SQIVND (reference sequence). CDR3 DNA (partial): TGTGCCAGTAGTATAGGGCCAGGGGAGACC. Protein product: CASSIGPGET. The full CDR3 is CASSIGPGETQYF.

Many counts were recorded for this clone. Read data end 3 residues before the CDR3 end; the end is taken from the germline J gene. The rearrangement uses TRBV5-1 and TRBJ2-2; 12 nucleotides match TRBD1. Germline CDR1 is SGHRS and CDR2 is YFSETQ. The junction had 11 bases not matched to a gene; V was cut back by 5 bases and J by 0 bases. CDR3 length: 19 residues. Here the CDR3 reads CASRPGQGAAPANTGELFF. Partial CDR3 DNA: TGCGCCAGCAGGCCGGGACAGGGGGCGGCCCCAGCGAACACCGGGGAG. Based on the CDR3 plus reference TRBV5-1 and TRBJ2-2, the full variable domain is KAGVTQTPRYLIKTRGQQVTLSCSPISGHRSVSWYQQTPGQGLQFLFEYFSETQRNKGNFPGRFSGRQFSNSRSEMNVSTLELGDSALYLCASRPGQGAAPANTGELFFGEGSRLTVL.

This clone has at least ten counts. The CDR3 is cut off 3 residues early in the read; its end comes from the germline J gene. The chain links TRBV10-3 to TRBJ2-1; 11 nucleotides agree with TRBD2. This CDR3 is built from 14 residues. J lost 7 bases, V lost 2 bases, and 1 base had no gene match. CDR1 is ENHRY and CDR2 is SYGVKD in the germline V gene. The CDR3 reads CAISEVAGGNEQFF. CDR3 DNA, as far as it was read: TGTGCCATCAGTGAGGTAGCGGGAGGGAATGAG.

This clone was seen many times. Compared with germline, one end of the junction differs, possibly owing to a read error. The CDR3 end falls 3 residues outside the read, so it is completed with the germline J gene. J is TRBJ2-1 and V is TRBV4-2; tentative D call: TRBD2 (5 bases). This CDR3 contains 16 residues. In germline, CDR1 is LGHNA, CDR2 YNFKEQ. CDR3 residues: CASSQESRVAYNEQFF. CDR3 bases read: TGCGCCAGCAGCCAAGAGTCGAGGGTAGCCTACAATGAG.